The 9 T cell receptor beta chains below were found in one sample sequenced in a study of blood T cell repertoires in COVID-19. TCRdb keeps only in-frame clones here, not all; method: immunoSEQ multiplex PCR. The table shows about 230,000 clones, with just over 85% occurring only once. The sample consisted of peripheral blood. These receptors originate from a man aged 50 to 59 with COVID-19, enrolled during active disease.

This chain uses TRBV24-1 with TRBJ2-5; D possibly corresponds to TRBD1 (6 bases). This CDR3 is 14 amino acids long. The V and J ends lost 5 bases and 5 bases respectively, with 14 bases between them. Germline CDR1 KGHDR, CDR2 SFDVKD. The CDR3 sequence is CATSGGGPRETQYF. In nucleotides, the CDR3 is TGTGCCACCAGTGGAGGGGGTCCACGGGAGACCCAGTACTTC.

This clone has only a few counts. The chain recombines TRBV7-8 with TRBJ1-1, with D hard to call. V lost 5 bases and J 7 bases, leaving 17 bases between the germline ends. The germline CDR1 and CDR2 sequences are SGHVS and FQNEAQ. The CDR3 runs to 14 residues. The CDR3, as DNA: TGTGCCAGCAGCCCCGTGGGTCCCGAGGGTGAAGCTTTCTTT. It codes for CASSPVGPEGEAFF.

The rearrangement links TRBV3-1 (or the pseudogene TRBV3-2) to TRBJ1-2, with 7 bases identical to TRBD1. V lost 1 base to trimming and J lost 8 bases; unmatched junction nucleotides: 10. Germline V gives CDR1 LGHDT, CDR2 YNNKEL (reference sequence). The CDR3 is 15 amino acids. Here the CDR3 reads CASSQALTGKGGYTF. The CDR3 coding sequence is TGTGCCAGCAGCCAAGCGTTGACAGGGAAGGGCGGCTACACCTTC.

This chain links TRBV6-1 with TRBJ2-4, with 8 nucleotides matching TRBD2. Trimming took 4 bases from V and 2 from J; bases not matched to a gene: 7. This CDR3 comprises 16 residues. The germline V gene has CDR1 MNHNS and CDR2 SASEGT. Here the CDR3 reads CASSASSGLTKNIQYF. CDR3 bases: TGTGCCAGCAGTGCCTCTAGCGGGCTGACCAAAAACATTCAGTACTTC.

The chain has TRBV10-3 and TRBJ1-4, with 7 bases matching TRBD1. There are 14 residues in the CDR3. The ends lost 6 bases at V and 5 bases at J; junction bases unmatched: 6. The germline V gene has CDR1 ENHRY and CDR2 SYGVKD. The CDR3 sequence: CAIRGDRENEKLFF. CDR3 nucleotides: TGTGCCATCAGAGGGGACAGAGAAAATGAAAAACTGTTTTTT.

The rearrangement links TRBV9 to TRBJ2-2; 11 nucleotides line up with TRBD2. CDR3 length: 16 amino acids. Per germline, CDR1 SGDLS and CDR2 YYNGEE. V trimming: 4 bases; J trimming: 5 bases; junction bases outside the gene matches: 7. The CDR3 sequence: CASSPLAGGMTGELFF. As DNA, the CDR3 is TGTGCCAGCAGCCCTTTAGCGGGAGGGATGACCGGGGAGCTGTTTTTT.

This chain links TRBV5-1 with TRBJ2-1; 11 bases are a match to TRBD2. V dropped 5 bases and J dropped 7; count of bases not matched to a gene: 5. The CDR3 has 14 amino acids. Per germline, CDR1 SGHRS and CDR2 YFSETQ. CDR3 residues: CASRLAGEGNEQFF. The CDR3 bases are TGCGCCAGCAGACTAGCGGGAGAGGGTAATGAGCAGTTCTTC.

V gene TRBV7-6 combines with J gene TRBJ2-2; 7 bases fit TRBD2. This CDR3 region has 15 residues. V lost 5 bases to trimming and J lost 3 bases; unmatched junction nucleotides: 6. The V gene's germline CDR1 is SGHVS and CDR2 FNYEAQ. CDR3 protein: CASSRTRADTGELFF. CDR3 nucleotide sequence: TGTGCCAGCAGCCGGACTAGGGCAGACACCGGGGAGCTGTTTTTT.

V is TRBV5-1 and J is TRBJ2-3; the match to TRBD2 covers 8 bases. CDR3 length equals 13 residues. Trimming removed 4 bases from V and 14 bases from J; junction bases left unmatched: 12. The germline CDR1 and CDR2 sequences are SGHRS and YFSETQ. CDR3 residues: CASSPELAGKGYF. For the CDR3, the DNA is TGCGCCAGCAGCCCAGAATTAGCGGGAAAAGGGTATTTT. The variable domain in full, with the rest retrieved from reference TRBV5-1 and TRBJ2-3, is KAGVTQTPRYLIKTRGQQVTLSCSPISGHRSVSWYQQTPGQGLQFLFEYFSETQRNKGNFPGRFSGRQFSNSRSEMNVSTLELGDSALYLCASSPELAGKGYFGPGTRLTVL.